This is a list of T cell receptor beta chains from one sample in a study of identical twins. A single record per CDR3 protein comes from TCRdb applying MiXCR to the 5' RACE reads. The data contain around 510,000 distinct CDR3 sequences, 14% of them singletons. These data also formed part of another study, on yellow fever vaccine responses in identical twins.

Sequencing was done on a sample of CD4+ T cells sorted from blood. Receptors were obtained from a woman aged 18-35 years in good health. CDR3s include the opening cysteine and the closing phenylalanine or tryptophan. A D gene is named only where the DNA matches it firmly. Only some rows state a clone size, as once, few, many or a class for expanded clones.

clone size	D gene	V gene	J gene	CDR3 length	CDR3 DNA	CDR3 protein
.	.	TRBV19	TRBJ2-2	15	TGTGCCAGTAGTATAGGACAGAAGAACACCGGGGAGCTGTTTTTT	CASSIGQKNTGELFF
.	TRBD2	TRBV24-1	TRBJ2-2	14	TGTGCCACCAGTACTAGCGGTGCGACCGGGGAGCTGTTTTTT	CATSTSGATGELFF
.	TRBD1	TRBV19	TRBJ2-1	14	TGTGCCACAAACCCGACAGGGGGTTACAATGAGCAGTTCTTC	CATNPTGGYNEQFF
.	TRBD2	TRBV28	TRBJ2-3	14	TGTGCCAGCAGCCTCGGGAGGGGTTGGGATACGCAGTATTTT	CASSLGRGWDTQYF
few	.	TRBV3-1	TRBJ1-6	16	TGTGCCAGCAGCCAAGAATTCGGGGCGGGTGATTCACCCCTCCACTTT	CASSQEFGAGDSPLHF
.	.	TRBV25-1	TRBJ1-4	14	TGTGCCAGCAGTGAGCCGGGACGGAATGAAAAACTGTTTTTT	CASSEPGRNEKLFF
few	.	TRBV12-3/TRBV12-4	TRBJ1-5	12	TGTGCCAGCAGTTCCGGTTATCAGCCCCAGCATTTT	CASSSGYQPQHF
many	.	TRBV5-1	TRBJ2-1	17	TGCGCCAGCAGCTTGCCCGTGATGGCGGGGGCGGACAATGAGCAGTTCTTC	CASSLPVMAGADNEQFF
few	.	TRBV20-1	TRBJ2-3	13	TGCAGTGCTAACGGACCGAGCACAGATACGCAGTATTTT	CSANGPSTDTQYF
.	TRBD2	TRBV18	TRBJ2-5	14	TGTGCCAGCTCACCGCGGGGGGGCCCAGAGACCCAGTACTTC	CASSPRGGPETQYF
.	.	TRBV10-1	TRBJ2-2	18	TGCGCCAGCAGTGAGCCTTACGGACAGCCCGCGAACACCGGGGAGCTGTTTTTT	CASSEPYGQPANTGELFF
many	TRBD1	TRBV29-1	TRBJ2-7	12	TGCAGCGCCGGGACAGGAGTCTACGAGCAGTACTTC	CSAGTGVYEQYF
many	.	TRBV29-1	TRBJ2-3	12	TGCAGCGTTGAGATCGGCACAGATACGCAGTATTTT	CSVEIGTDTQYF
.	.	TRBV19	TRBJ1-6	13	TGTGCCAGTAGTACGACAGTTTCTTCACCCCTCCACTTT	CASSTTVSSPLHF
.	.	TRBV3-1	TRBJ2-6	16	TGTGCCAGCAGCCTAACCCCTTTCTCTGGGGCCAACGTCCTGACTTTC	CASSLTPFSGANVLTF
few	.	TRBV6-2/TRBV6-3	TRBJ2-7	12	TGTGCCAGCAAGACGGGGGCCTACGAGCAGTACTTC	CASKTGAYEQYF
.	.	TRBV28	TRBJ2-7	12	TGTGCCAGCAGTCTTACCAGGCCCGAGCAGTACTTC	CASSLTRPEQYF
.	TRBD1	TRBV25-1	TRBJ1-6	15	TGTGCCAGCAGTGAAGCAGGGGGAAGAAGTTCACCCCTCCACTTT	CASSEAGGRSSPLHF
few	.	TRBV7-2	TRBJ2-1	12	TGTGCCAGCAGCTTTTTCCCCAGTGAGCAGTTCTTC	CASSFFPSEQFF
.	.	TRBV7-2	TRBJ1-3	12	TGTGCCAGCAGGGCCCCTGGAAACACCATATATTTT	CASRAPGNTIYF
few	.	TRBV7-2	TRBJ1-3	15	TGTGCCAGCAGCTTACAGGGGAGGTCTGGAAACACCATATATTTT	CASSLQGRSGNTIYF
.	TRBD2	TRBV5-4	TRBJ2-1	17	TGTGCCAGCAGCCCCGGGACTAGCGGGGGGACCTACAATGAGCAGTTCTTC	CASSPGTSGGTYNEQFF
few	.	TRBV25-1	TRBJ2-7	11	TGTGCCGGCGGACACCTCTACGAGCAGTACTTC	CAGGHLYEQYF
few	TRBD2	TRBV20-1	TRBJ2-7	14	TGCAGTGCTAGTAAAGCGGGGGCGGGCTACGAGCAGTACTTC	CSASKAGAGYEQYF
many	.	TRBV7-2	TRBJ2-1	16	TGTGCCAGCAGCCTAGACTTCGCGGCTTCCTACAATGAGCAGTTCTTC	CASSLDFAASYNEQFF
.	TRBD2	TRBV20-1	TRBJ2-3	15	TGCAGTGCTAGAGAGATAGCGGGCGGCACAGATACGCAGTATTTT	CSAREIAGGTDTQYF
.	TRBD2	TRBV20-1	TRBJ2-7	15	TGCAGTGCTAGTTTTCTAGCGGGCTCAGAGTACGAGCAGTACTTC	CSASFLAGSEYEQYF
many	.	TRBV29-1	TRBJ2-7	13	TGCAGCGTTGCCAAGGTTGGGGGGAACGAGCAGTACTTC	CSVAKVGGNEQYF
.	TRBD1	TRBV20-1	TRBJ2-3	13	TGCAGGGCGACAGGGGTGAGGGCAGATACGCAGTATTTT	CRATGVRADTQYF
few	.	TRBV4-2	TRBJ1-3	17	TGTGCCAGCAGCCAAGATTATCGGGCGGCCATGGGAAACACCATATATTTT	CASSQDYRAAMGNTIYF
.	.	TRBV3-1	TRBJ2-2	14	TGTGCCAGCAGCCAAGGTGGAGTTATCGGGGAGCTGTTTTTT	CASSQGGVIGELFF
.	TRBD2	TRBV6-2/TRBV6-3	TRBJ2-1	16	TGTGCCAGCAGTTACTCCGGGACTAGCGGTAGGAGTGAGCAGTTCTTC	CASSYSGTSGRSEQFF
few	.	TRBV9	TRBJ2-7	15	TGTGCCAGCAGCGTATCTTGGGGGAAGAAATACGAGCAGTACTTC	CASSVSWGKKYEQYF
.	.	TRBV6-1	TRBJ2-7	13	TGTGCCTGCGGGACACCGGTTACCTACGAGCAGTACTTC	CACGTPVTYEQYF
few	.	TRBV7-9	TRBJ2-5	15	TGTGCCAGCAGCTTAGCGTGGCAACTACAAGAGACCCAGTACTTC	CASSLAWQLQETQYF
.	.	TRBV2	TRBJ2-7	14	TGTGCCAGCAGTGAAATGCAGGGGAGGAGCGAGCAGTACTTC	CASSEMQGRSEQYF
many	.	TRBV9	TRBJ2-2	15	TGTGCCAGCAGCGTAGAAGCTTCCGGCACCGGGGAGCTGTTTTTT	CASSVEASGTGELFF
.	.	TRBV5-1	TRBJ2-7	15	TGCGCCAGCAGGGTTATTCTAGGGGGACCCTACGAGCAGTACTTC	CASRVILGGPYEQYF
.	.	TRBV4-3	TRBJ1-3	15	TGCGCCAGCAGCCGAGACAGGAGCTCTGGAAACACCATATATTTT	CASSRDRSSGNTIYF
many	.	TRBV12-3/TRBV12-4	TRBJ2-4	14	TGTGCCAGCAGTTTCGGGACCCCTAAAAACATTCAGTACTTC	CASSFGTPKNIQYF
many	TRBD1	TRBV12-3/TRBV12-4	TRBJ2-7	14	TGTGCCAGCAGTCCGGGACAGGGAGTAAGGGAGCAGTACTTC	CASSPGQGVREQYF
few	TRBD2	TRBV7-2	TRBJ2-7	14	TGTGCCAGCAGCTCGAGACTAGCGGGGGACGAGCAGTACTTC	CASSSRLAGDEQYF